This paragraph covers one TCR beta chain sequence. This specimen comes from a study of blood T cell repertoires in COVID-19. The wider study: Whether acute or convalescent, the COVID-19 samples came from the United States, Italy and Spain. PBMCs, B-cell-depleted T cells, or T cells were the source of the cDNA or gDNA that made up the material.

CDR3 length: 17 amino acids. Germline V gives CDR1 SGHNT, CDR2 YYREEE (reference sequence). After removal of 3 bases from V and 6 bases from J, the junction contained 11 bases not matched to a gene. TCRdb's copy holds only in-frame clones and misses some; the assay was immunoSEQ multiplex PCR. The sample has 70,000 to 80,000 clones, approximately 86% seen once. The receptor was derived from a human donor in a cohort sampled during active COVID-19. The V and J genes are TRBV5-4 and TRBJ2-3; 12 nucleotides match TRBD2. Sequencing was performed on peripheral blood. The CDR3 DNA reads as TGTGCCAGCAGCTCGGGTACTAGCGGGGGGATTTTTGATACGCAGTATTTT. Protein product: CASSSGTSGGIFDTQYF.